The clone carrying this T cell receptor (beta chain) appeared a few times. Antigen unknown. These data originate in a study of T cell repertoires in cytomegalovirus infection. Germline CDR1 and CDR2: DFQATT and SNEGSKA (reference sequence). Unmatched junction bases numbered 3, after V lost 3 bases and J lost 4 bases. The CDR3 is 14 amino acids. TCRdb reanalysed the reads using MiXCR and keeps one entry per CDR3 protein. Of about 700,000 distinct CDR3 sequences listed, around 31% are singletons. Study results and caveats: Cumulative frequency of public TCR beta families picked out carriers of CMV plus the relevant HLA.

This sequence was found in a human donor in good health (CMV status not recorded). Some clones in this sample may be carry-over from other donors' samples. The material sequenced was cultured PBMCs, taken from culture after CMV antigen stimulation. The rearrangement uses TRBV20-1 and TRBJ2-1; 10 bases line up with TRBD2. The CDR3 spells CSARASGSYNEQFF. As DNA, the CDR3 is TGCAGTGCTAGGGCTAGCGGGAGTTACAATGAGCAGTTCTTC.